This TCR beta chain is from a study of early T cells in non-severe SARS-CoV-2 infection. The wider study: The chains were unpaired, and the sequenced material was bulk RNA from unsorted whole blood.

CDR1 LGHNA and CDR2 YNFKEQ come from the germline V gene. This CDR3 contains 15 residues. V dropped 0 bases and J dropped 5 bases, with 13 bases sitting between them. This clonotype is medium-sized in the sample. Antigen specificity is unknown. The TCR library protocol was used to attach unique molecular identifiers. These identifiers were attached to individual cDNA molecules. TCRdb passed the 5' RACE reads through MiXCR, listing each CDR3 protein once. In the table there are tens of thousands of distinct CDR3 sequences, approximately 5% of which are singletons. Study findings and constraints: The VDJdb matching leaned toward anti-spike CD8 responses and overlooked private and CD4 specificities.

This sequence joins TRBV4-2 and TRBJ2-5; D tentatively reads TRBD1 or TRBD2 (6 bases each). This TCR derives from an adult who was a healthcare worker with PCR-confirmed SARS-CoV-2 infection or an uninfected control (not recorded which). Sequenced input: whole blood. The chain's CDR3 is CASSQDWGAGETQYF. DNA for the CDR3: TGTGCCAGCAGCCAAGACTGGGGGGCCGGGGAGACCCAGTACTTC.